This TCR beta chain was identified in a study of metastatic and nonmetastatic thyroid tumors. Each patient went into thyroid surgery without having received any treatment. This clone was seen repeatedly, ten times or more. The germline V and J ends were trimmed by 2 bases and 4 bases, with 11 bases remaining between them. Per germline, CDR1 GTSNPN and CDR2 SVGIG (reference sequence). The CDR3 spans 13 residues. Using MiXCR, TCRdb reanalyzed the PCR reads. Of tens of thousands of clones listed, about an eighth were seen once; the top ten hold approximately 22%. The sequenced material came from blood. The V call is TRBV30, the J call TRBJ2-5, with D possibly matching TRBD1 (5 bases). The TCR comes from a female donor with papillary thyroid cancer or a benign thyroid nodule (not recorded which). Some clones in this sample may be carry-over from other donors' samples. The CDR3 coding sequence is TGTGCCTGGAGTAGGGGTAGGCGAGAGACCCAGTACTTC. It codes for CAWSRGRRETQYF.